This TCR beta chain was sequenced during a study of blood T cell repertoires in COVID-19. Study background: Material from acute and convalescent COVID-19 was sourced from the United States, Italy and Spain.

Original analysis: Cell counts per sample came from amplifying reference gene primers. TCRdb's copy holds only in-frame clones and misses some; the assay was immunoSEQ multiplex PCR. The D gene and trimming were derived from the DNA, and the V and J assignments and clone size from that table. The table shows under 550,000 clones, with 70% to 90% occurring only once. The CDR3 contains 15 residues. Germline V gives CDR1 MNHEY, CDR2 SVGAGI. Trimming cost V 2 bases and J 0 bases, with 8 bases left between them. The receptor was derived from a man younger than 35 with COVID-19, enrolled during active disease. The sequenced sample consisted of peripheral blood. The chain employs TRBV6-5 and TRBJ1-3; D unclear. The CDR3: CASSYGGSSGNTIYF. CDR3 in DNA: TGTGCCAGCAGTTACGGAGGCAGCTCTGGAAACACCATATATTTT.